A single sample is the source of the 16 T cell receptor beta chains below, sequenced in a study of T cells in women clearing cervical HPV infection (dated by TCRdb to the late 2010s). The library relied on the immunoSEQ multiplex PCR assay. TCRdb carries this immuneACCESS record with in-frame sequences only. Its versions omit some clonotypes, under half of them owing to an unresolved V gene in the studies checked, with the rest unexplained. The record for this sample contains some 25,000 clones. The ten largest clones capture 6.5% to 7% of the sample. Sequences were obtained from blood buffy coat. These TCRs come from a woman between 18 and 70 years old with a cervical HPV16 infection that either progressed to CIN3+ or cleared (not recorded which).

Remarks on this clone: The sequence runs out 3 residues before the end of the CDR3; the remainder is reconstructed from the germline J gene. The V and J genes are TRBV5-6 and TRBJ2-7; tentatively, D is TRBD1 (6 bases). The V end lost 2 bases, the J end lost 4 bases, and 7 bases lay between the germline ends. The CDR3 contains 12 residues. The germline V gene encodes CDR1 SGHDT and CDR2 YYEEEE. The CDR3 loop reads CASSLQGYEQYF. The covered CDR3 bases are TGTGCCAGCAGCTTACAGGGATACGAG.

As for this clone: The read ends 3 residues early relative to the CDR3; the germline J gene fills the gap. This chain connects TRBV7-9 to TRBJ1-5; the D is unclear. With 5 bases removed from V and 8 bases from J, the gap between germline ends came to 13 bases. This CDR3 region has 13 residues. Germline CDR1 reads SEHNR; CDR2 reads FQNEAQ (reference sequence). CDR3 DNA, as far as it was read: TGTGCCAGCAGCGCGATGTCCGCTGAGCCC. It codes for CASSAMSAEP. The whole CDR3 region reads CASSAMSAEPQHF.

As to this clone: The CDR3 goes on 3 residues after the read ends, and that part is filled in from the germline J gene. V is TRBV6-2 or TRBV6-3 and J is TRBJ2-1, with a weak D call TRBD2 (5 bases). Germline CDR1 and CDR2: MNHEY and SVGEGT. V lost 6 bases to trimming and J lost 9 bases, with 15 bases between them. The CDR3 is made up of 13 amino acids. The CDR3: CASSSSGWSEQFF. The sequenced CDR3 bases are TGTGCCAGCAGCTCATCGGGGTGGAGTGAG.

In the case of this clone: The CDR3 end is not reached by the read, which stops 3 residues before it; the germline J gene fills it in. V and J are TRBV5-1 and TRBJ1-2, with TRBD1 matching over 9 bases. Unmatched junction bases numbered 5, after V lost 2 bases and J lost 3 bases. CDR1 and CDR2 (germline): SGHRS, YFSETQ. The CDR3 totals 15 residues. This CDR3 is CASSLQGAYDYGYTF. The CDR3 DNA, read in part, is TGCGCCAGCAGCTTACAGGGGGCTTATGACTATGGC.

Notes on this clone: The read halts 3 residues ahead of the CDR3 end, with the missing end drawn from the germline J gene. This sequence joins TRBV6-1 and TRBJ1-2; tentative D call: TRBD1 (5 bases). The germline V and J ends were trimmed by 3 bases and 4 bases, with 6 bases remaining between them. The CDR3 extends over 12 amino acids. CDR1 and CDR2 (germline): MNHNS, SASEGT. The CDR3 here is CASSDRGYGYTF. The CDR3 DNA, read in part, is TGTGCCAGCAGTGATAGGGGCTATGGC.

On this clone: The missing CDR3 end, 3 residues past where the read stops, is filled in from the germline J gene. The genes are TRBV7-7 and TRBJ2-3; 7 nucleotides match TRBD2. The CDR3 consists of 15 residues. Germline-derived CDR1 and CDR2 are SSHAT and FNYEAQ (reference sequence). CDR3 amino acids: CASSFSSGNLETQYF. CDR3 bases read: TGTGCCAGCAGCTTTTCTAGCGGCAATCTGGAGACG. Filled out from reference TRBV7-7 and TRBJ2-3, the complete variable domain reads GAGVSQSPRYKVTKRGQDVTLRCDPISSHATLYWYQQALGQGPEFLTYFNYEAQPDKSGLPSDRFSAERPEGSISTLTIQRTEQRDSAMYRCASSFSSGNLETQYFGPGTRLTVL.

For this clone: The read is 3 residues too short to cover the CDR3 end, so that end is filled in from the germline J gene. The rearrangement uses TRBV2 and TRBJ2-2; D gene unclear. The CDR3 has 13 amino acids. Trimming pared 5 bases from V and 1 base from J, leaving 5 bases between. The germline V gene encodes CDR1 SNHLY and CDR2 FYNNEI. CDR3 region: CASSIGNTGELFF. The sequenced CDR3 bases are TGTGCCAGCAGTATCGGGAACACCGGGGAG. Full variable domain (missing parts from reference TRBV2 and TRBJ2-2): EPEVTQTPSHQVTQMGQEVILRCVPISNHLYFYWYRQILGQKVEFLVSFYNNEISEKSEIFDDQFSVERPDGSNFTLKIRSTKLEDSAMYFCASSIGNTGELFFGEGSRLTVL.

Turning to this clone: The CDR3 extends 3 residues past the end of the read, so its final part is completed from the germline J gene. The chain uses TRBV20-1 and TRBJ1-5; 7 bases fit TRBD1. Germline CDR1 and CDR2: DFQATT and SNEGSKA (reference sequence). Trimming cost V 7 bases and J 2 bases; bases outside gene matches: 8. The CDR3 contains 14 residues. The CDR3 protein is CSVTQGFGNQPQHF. The part of the CDR3 DNA that was read is TGCAGTGTTACACAGGGGTTTGGCAATCAGCCC.

With regard to this clone: One end of the junction is discordant with germline, which a read error may explain. This specimen includes other DNA sequences encoding the same CDR3. The sequenced CDR3 bases are TGTGCCAGTAGTCCGTCAGGGGATGGAAACACA. Protein sequence: CASSPSGDGNT. The CDR3 reads in full as CASSPSGDGNTIYF. The gene calls are TRBV19 and TRBJ1-3; a weak D match, TRBD1 (6 bases). The observed sequence ends 3 residues before the CDR3 terminus, with the missing tail filled in from the germline J gene. Germline V gene data show CDR1 as LNHDA and CDR2 as SQIVND (reference sequence). The CDR3 runs 14 residues.

As concerns this clone: The read ends 3 residues before the CDR3 terminus; that terminus is restored from the germline J gene. The chain employs TRBV11-2 and TRBJ2-1; 11 bases line up with TRBD1. V trimming: 5 bases; J trimming: 9 bases; junction bases outside the gene matches: 9. CDR1 is SGHAT and CDR2 is FQNNGV in the germline V gene. The CDR3 runs 15 residues. CDR3 DNA (partial): TGTGCCAGCAGCACCACAAGGACAGGGGGCAGTGAG. This codes for CASSTTRTGGSE. The entire CDR3 sequence reads CASSTTRTGGSEQFF.

Points on this clone: The read ends 3 residues before the CDR3 terminus; that terminus is restored from the germline J gene. The V and J genes are TRBV2 and TRBJ1-2; TRBD1 aligns across 7 bases. The CDR3 runs 14 residues. The germline V gene encodes CDR1 SNHLY and CDR2 FYNNEI. The CDR3 reads CASSEQGRTDTYTF. The part of the CDR3 DNA that was read is TGTGCCAGCAGCGAACAGGGGCGCACAGATACC.

As to this clone: The read stops 3 residues short of the end of the CDR3; the missing end is completed from the germline J gene. This sequence joins TRBV2 and TRBJ2-2, with D possibly matching TRBD2 (5 bases). Germline V gene data show CDR1 as SNHLY and CDR2 as FYNNEI. The CDR3 spans 13 residues. V lost 5 bases and J 1 base, leaving 5 bases between the germline ends. CDR3 residues: CASSRGNTGELFF. The CDR3 DNA, read in part, is TGTGCCAGCAGTCGGGGGAACACCGGGGAG.

Comments on this clone: Read sequence stops 3 residues before the CDR3 end, and the germline J gene provides the missing end. The chain links TRBV5-1 to TRBJ1-4; D perhaps matches TRBD1 (5 bases). Germline values: CDR1 SGHRS, CDR2 YFSETQ. Trimming stripped 4 bases from V and 0 bases from J, with 7 bases between. The CDR3 extends over 14 amino acids. This chain's CDR3 is CASSVGPTNEKLFF. CDR3 DNA (partial): TGCGCCAGCAGCGTGGGGCCAACTAATGAAAAA. The variable domain in full, completed from reference TRBV5-1 and TRBJ1-4, reads KAGVTQTPRYLIKTRGQQVTLSCSPISGHRSVSWYQQTPGQGLQFLFEYFSETQRNKGNFPGRFSGRQFSNSRSEMNVSTLELGDSALYLCASSVGPTNEKLFFGSGTQLSVL.

The CDR3 DNA, read in part, is TGTGCCAGCAGCGTTGGGGGGACTGCTGGGGCCAACGTA. Amino acid sequence: CASSVGGTAGANV. The full CDR3 reads CASSVGGTAGANVAFF. This chain connects TRBV7-6 to TRBJ1-1, with D perhaps matching TRBD1 (5 bases). The read is 3 residues too short to cover the CDR3 end, so that end is filled in from the germline J gene. The CDR3 contains 16 residues. Germline values: CDR1 SGHVS, CDR2 FNYEAQ.

Note on this clone: The read stops 3 residues short of the end of the CDR3; the missing end is completed from the germline J gene. V is TRBV7-6 and J is TRBJ2-1; TRBD2 matches at 7 bases. Trimming at V came to 1 base and at J to 9 bases, leaving 9 bases not matched to a gene. Germline V CDR1 and CDR2: SGHVS, FNYEAQ. This CDR3 is 15 amino acids long. This CDR3 reads CASSLEAGPRVEQFF. The CDR3 DNA, read in part, is TGTGCCAGCAGCTTAGAAGCGGGGCCCCGCGTTGAG.

About this clone itself: The read finishes 3 residues shy of the CDR3 end, and the germline J gene is used to complete it. V gene TRBV7-9 combines with J gene TRBJ1-1; D might be TRBD1 (5 bases). The V end was cut by 5 bases, the J end by 3 bases, with 16 bases between. CDR3 length: 15 residues. Germline CDR1 SEHNR, CDR2 FQNEAQ (reference sequence). Incomplete CDR3 DNA: TGTGCCAGCAGCCCCCCCCGGGGGAAAGACACTGAA. Its protein is CASSPPRGKDTE. The entire CDR3 sequence reads CASSPPRGKDTEAFF.